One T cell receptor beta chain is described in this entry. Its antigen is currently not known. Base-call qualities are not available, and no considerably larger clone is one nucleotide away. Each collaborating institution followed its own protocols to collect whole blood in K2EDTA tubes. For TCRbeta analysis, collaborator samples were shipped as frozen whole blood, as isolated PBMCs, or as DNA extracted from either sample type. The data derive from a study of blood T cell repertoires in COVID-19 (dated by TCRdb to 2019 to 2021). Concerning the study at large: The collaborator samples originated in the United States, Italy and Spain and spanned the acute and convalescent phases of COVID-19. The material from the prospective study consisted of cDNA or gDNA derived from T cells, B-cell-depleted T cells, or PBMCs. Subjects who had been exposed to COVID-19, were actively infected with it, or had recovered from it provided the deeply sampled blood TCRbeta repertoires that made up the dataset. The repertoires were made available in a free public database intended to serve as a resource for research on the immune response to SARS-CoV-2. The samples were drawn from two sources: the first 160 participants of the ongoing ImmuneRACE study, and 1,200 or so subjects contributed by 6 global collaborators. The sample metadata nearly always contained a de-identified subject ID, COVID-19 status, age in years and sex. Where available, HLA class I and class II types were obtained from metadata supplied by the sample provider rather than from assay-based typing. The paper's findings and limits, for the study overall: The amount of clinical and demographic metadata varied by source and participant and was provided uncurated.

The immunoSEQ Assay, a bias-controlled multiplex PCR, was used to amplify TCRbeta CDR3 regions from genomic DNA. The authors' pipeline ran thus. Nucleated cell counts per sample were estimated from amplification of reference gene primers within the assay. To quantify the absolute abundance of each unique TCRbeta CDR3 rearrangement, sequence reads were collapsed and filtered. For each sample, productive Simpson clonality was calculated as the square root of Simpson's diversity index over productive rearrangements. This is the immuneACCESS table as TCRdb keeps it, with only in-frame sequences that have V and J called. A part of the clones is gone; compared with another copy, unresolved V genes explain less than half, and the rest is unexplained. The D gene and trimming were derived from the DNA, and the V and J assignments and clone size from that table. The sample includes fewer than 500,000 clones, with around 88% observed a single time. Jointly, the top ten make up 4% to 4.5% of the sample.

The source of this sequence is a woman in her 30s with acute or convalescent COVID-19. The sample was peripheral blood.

DNA sequence: TGTGCCAGCAGCTTCAGGACTAGTATAGAGACCCAGTACTTC. The resulting protein is CASSFRTSIETQYF. Recombination connected TRBV7-2 to TRBJ2-5; the junction holds 7 bases that match TRBD2. From a lookup of the germline V gene, CDR1 and CDR2 are SGHTA and FQGNSA. Trimming leaves V shorter by 3 bases and J shorter by 4 bases, with the junction holding 5 bases beyond the gene matches. From its cysteine to its phenylalanine, the CDR3 spans 14 amino acids. The DNA shown is the 42-base CDR3, in frame from base 1.